This record covers a single TCR beta chain. The data are from a study of blood T cell repertoires in COVID-19. Data came from immunoSEQ multiplex PCR; TCRdb stores just in-frame clones and leaves some out. The sample contains roughly 100,000 clones, roughly nine tenths of which appear only once. Germline assignment: CDR1 LNHDA and CDR2 SQIVND (reference sequence). The CDR3 runs 11 residues. The V end lost 3 bases, the J end lost 8 bases, and 4 bases lay between the germline ends. This receptor was taken from a woman older than 75 with acute or convalescent COVID-19. The chain links TRBV19 to TRBJ1-4; no definite D call. The specimen sequenced was peripheral blood. The CDR3 coding sequence is TGTGCCAGTAGTATTATGGAAAAACTGTTTTTT. Its translation: CASSIMEKLFF.